Presented here are 17 T cell receptor beta chains from one specimen sequenced in a study of neurological immune-mediated disorders. TCRdb redid the calling of the 5' RACE reads with MiXCR, one entry per CDR3 protein. The repertoire has 40,000 or so distinct CDR3 sequences, less than 8.5% of them found once; the top ten carry roughly 4.5%. The sequencing input was PBMCs. These receptors originate from a woman in her thirties or forties in good health.

Comments on this clonotype: A read error may produce the germline difference seen at one junction end. DNA of the CDR3: TGTACCAGCAGTTTGGACAGGGAAGGATACACCTTC. This codes for CTSSLDREGYTF. The chain has TRBV12-3 or TRBV12-4 and TRBJ1-2; 8 nucleotides align to TRBD1. The CDR3 consists of 12 residues.

This clonotype has a count of ten or more. The genes are TRBV12-3 or TRBV12-4 and TRBJ2-6, with D hard to call. The CDR3 consists of 14 residues. Trimming took 5 bases from V and 4 from J, leaving 9 bases between them. In DNA form, the CDR3 reads TGTGCCAGCAGTCTTCCGACAGGGGCCAACGTCCTGACTTTC. Its protein product is CASSLPTGANVLTF.

This clonotype was counted ten times or more. The V and J genes are TRBV3-1 and TRBJ2-2, with D perhaps given as TRBD1 or TRBD2 (6 bases each). Germline assignment: CDR1 LGHDT and CDR2 YNNKEL (reference sequence). The V end lost 1 base, the J end lost 6 bases, and 9 bases lay between the germline ends. The CDR3 has 14 residues. The chain's CDR3 is CASSQVRGAGELFF. The CDR3 bases are TGTGCCAGCAGCCAAGTAAGGGGGGCCGGGGAGCTGTTTTTT.

This clonotype occurred many times. The rearrangement joins TRBV4-1 to TRBJ2-2; D remains unclear. Deletions cut 4 bases from V and 6 bases from J, with 9 bases between. Germline values: CDR1 MGHRA, CDR2 YSYEKL. CDR3 length: 13 amino acids. The CDR3 loop reads CASSRPMAGELFF. DNA of the CDR3: TGCGCCAGCAGCCGGCCTATGGCCGGGGAGCTGTTTTTT.

There are many counts of this clonotype. This chain joins TRBV27 and TRBJ1-1; weak D call: TRBD1 (6 bases). Deletions cut 0 bases from V and 4 bases from J, with 9 bases between. This CDR3 region has 14 residues. Germline V CDR1 and CDR2: MNHEY, SMNVEV (reference sequence). CDR3 region: CASSLSNRVTEAFF. CDR3 in DNA: TGTGCCAGCAGTTTATCCAACAGGGTCACTGAAGCTTTCTTT.

This clonotype was seen repeatedly, ten times or more. The gene calls are TRBV20-1 and TRBJ2-7; TRBD2 aligns across 7 bases. Trimming removed 0 bases from V and 4 bases from J; junction bases left unmatched: 6. Germline V gene sequence: CDR1 DFQATT, CDR2 SNEGSKA (reference sequence). This CDR3 is built from 14 residues. The DNA for the CDR3 is TGCAGTGCTAGAGATCGGGGGGAGTGGTACGAGCAGTACTTC. As protein: CSARDRGEWYEQYF.

This clonotype was detected ten times or more. The CDR3 DNA follows: TGCGCCAGCAGTGAGTCTCCTGGTCTAATCACGGGGACAGATACGCAGTATTTT. Protein: CASSESPGLITGTDTQYF. This chain links TRBV10-1 with TRBJ2-3; D may be TRBD2 (5 bases). Between the trimmed V and J ends, which lost 0 bases and 3 bases, there was a span of 19 bases. Germline lookup yields CDR1 WNHNN and CDR2 SYGVQD (reference sequence). This CDR3 region has 18 residues.

This clonotype was seen many times. The rearrangement uses TRBV5-5 and TRBJ1-1; no definite D call. CDR1 is SGHKS and CDR2 is YYEKEE in the germline V gene (reference sequence). The CDR3 runs 14 residues. With 0 bases removed from V and 2 bases from J, the gap between germline ends came to 8 bases. CDR3 sequence: CASSLVWGNTEAFF. The CDR3 DNA reads TGTGCCAGCAGCTTGGTTTGGGGAAACACTGAAGCTTTCTTT. Looking up the rest from reference TRBV5-5 and TRBJ1-1 gives the full variable domain: DAGVTQSPTHLIKTRGQQVTLRCSPISGHKSVSWYQQVLGQGPQFIFQYYEKEERGRGNFPDRFSARQFPNYSSELNVNALLLGDSALYLCASSLVWGNTEAFFGQGTRLTVV.

Ten or more counts support this clonotype. The chain links TRBV7-6 to TRBJ2-2, with D unresolved. The CDR3 contains 14 residues. Per the germline V gene, CDR1 is SGHVS and CDR2 is FNYEAQ. Deletions cut 2 bases from V and 6 bases from J, with 10 bases between. The CDR3 nucleotides read TGTGCCAGCAGCTTACAGGCCCCAGCCGGGGAGCTGTTTTTT. This translates into CASSLQAPAGELFF.

This clonotype was recorded at least ten times. The CDR3 coding sequence is TGCAGTGCTAGAGAACGGACAGACCAAGAGACCCAGTACTTC. It is translated as CSARERTDQETQYF. This chain uses TRBV20-1 with TRBJ2-5; D possibly corresponds to TRBD1 (6 bases). The length of the CDR3 is 14 residues. Germline loops: CDR1 DFQATT, CDR2 SNEGSKA (reference sequence). V lost 0 bases and J lost 0, with 8 bases in between.

In regard to this clonotype: A much larger clone differs by one base, so this may be a read error. The chain carries TRBV6-6 and TRBJ2-7, with 7 nucleotides matching TRBD2. The length of the CDR3 is 12 residues. CDR1 is MNHNY and CDR2 is SVGAGI in the germline V gene (reference sequence). CDR3 DNA: TGCTCCGCGGGGGTAAGGGCCTACGAGCAGTACTTC. Amino acids: CSAGVRAYEQYF.

Ten or more counts support this clonotype. The chain's CDR3 is CASGLVLDRGPHGYTF. The CDR3 nucleotides read TGTGCTAGTGGTTTGGTACTCGACAGGGGGCCGCATGGCTACACCTTC. This rearrangement joins TRBV12-5 to TRBJ1-2, with 10 bases matching TRBD1. The CDR3 is made up of 16 amino acids. Per the germline V gene, CDR1 is LGHNT and CDR2 is FRNRAP. J gave up 6 bases and V 0 bases, and 7 bases lay outside the gene matches.

This clonotype was seen at least ten times. The genes are TRBV2 and TRBJ2-1; the D gene is possibly TRBD2 (6 bases). V lost 6 bases to trimming and J lost 7 bases, with 10 bases between them. CDR1 SNHLY and CDR2 FYNNEI come from the germline V gene. This CDR3 is 12 amino acids long. As DNA, the CDR3 is TGTGCCAGCAGGGTTAGCGGAAATGAGCAGTTCTTC. Its translation: CASRVSGNEQFF. The variable domain in full, with the rest retrieved from reference TRBV2 and TRBJ2-1, is EPEVTQTPSHQVTQMGQEVILRCVPISNHLYFYWYRQILGQKVEFLVSFYNNEISEKSEIFDDQFSVERPDGSNFTLKIRSTKLEDSAMYFCASRVSGNEQFFGPGTRLTVL.

This clonotype has ten or more counts. This chain links TRBV10-2 with TRBJ1-1; 9 bases fit TRBD1. This CDR3 spans 14 amino acids. Trimming at V came to 8 bases and at J to 1 base, leaving 5 bases not matched to a gene. Per the germline V gene, CDR1 is WSHSY and CDR2 is SAAADI. The CDR3 nucleotides are TGCGCCAGCGGGGGGACAGGGCCGAACACTGAAGCTTTCTTT. It yields the protein CASGGTGPNTEAFF.

This clonotype was counted ten times or more. V is TRBV27 and J is TRBJ1-4; perhaps TRBD1 as D (5 bases). Germline CDR1 MNHEY, CDR2 SMNVEV (reference sequence). CDR3 size: 13 residues. V was pared by 8 bases and J by 1 base, with 8 bases between. The CDR3 reads CASSGGTNEKLFF. The CDR3 region has the DNA TGTGCCAGCTCCGGGGGAACTAATGAAAAACTGTTTTTT.

There are many counts of this clonotype. The rearrangement joins TRBV5-1 to TRBJ2-1, with TRBD2 identical over 7 bases. The CDR3 has 15 amino acids. Per the germline V gene, CDR1 is SGHRS and CDR2 is YFSETQ. With 0 bases clipped from V and 6 bases from J, the junction kept 6 bases outside the gene matches. The CDR3 nucleotides read TGCGCCAGCAGCTTGGGACTAGCCGACTCCAATGAGCAGTTCTTC. This sequence encodes CASSLGLADSNEQFF. Filled out from reference TRBV5-1 and TRBJ2-1, the complete variable domain reads KAGVTQTPRYLIKTRGQQVTLSCSPISGHRSVSWYQQTPGQGLQFLFEYFSETQRNKGNFPGRFSGRQFSNSRSEMNVSTLELGDSALYLCASSLGLADSNEQFFGPGTRLTVL.

There are many counts of this clonotype. V and J are TRBV5-1 and TRBJ2-5, with D possibly being TRBD1 (6 bases). The CDR3 runs to 13 residues. Germline V gene sequence: CDR1 SGHRS, CDR2 YFSETQ. The V end lost 4 bases, the J end lost 3 bases, and 10 bases lay between the germline ends. CDR3 nucleotides: TGCGCCAGCAGCCTGGACAGCGAAGAGACCCAGTACTTC. This sequence encodes CASSLDSEETQYF.